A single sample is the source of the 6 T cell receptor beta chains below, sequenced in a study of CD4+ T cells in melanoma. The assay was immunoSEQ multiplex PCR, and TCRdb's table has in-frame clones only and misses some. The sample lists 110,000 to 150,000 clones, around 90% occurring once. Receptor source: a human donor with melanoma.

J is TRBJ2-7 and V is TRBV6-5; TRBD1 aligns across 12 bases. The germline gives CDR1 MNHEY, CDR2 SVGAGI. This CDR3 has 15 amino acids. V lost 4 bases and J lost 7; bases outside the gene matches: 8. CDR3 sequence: CASSLGGQGAREQYF. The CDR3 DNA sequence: TGTGCCAGCAGTTTGGGGGGACAGGGGGCACGGGAGCAGTACTTC.

The CDR3 here is CASSELLGRNNQPQHF. CDR3 coding DNA: TGTGCCAGCAGCGAACTCCTCGGACGGAACAATCAGCCCCAGCATTTT. This sequence joins TRBV6-1 and TRBJ1-5; D uncertain. The CDR3 sequence is 16 residues long. Trimming removed 6 bases at V and 3 bases at J, with 18 bases between. Germline CDR1 MNHNS, CDR2 SASEGT.

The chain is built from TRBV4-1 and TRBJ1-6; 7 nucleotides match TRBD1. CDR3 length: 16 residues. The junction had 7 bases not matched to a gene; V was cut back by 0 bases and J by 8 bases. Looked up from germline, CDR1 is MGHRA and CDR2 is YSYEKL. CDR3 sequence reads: CASSQDLAGGHSPLHF. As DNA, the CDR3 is TGCGCCAGCAGCCAAGACCTGGCAGGGGGTCATTCACCCCTCCACTTT.

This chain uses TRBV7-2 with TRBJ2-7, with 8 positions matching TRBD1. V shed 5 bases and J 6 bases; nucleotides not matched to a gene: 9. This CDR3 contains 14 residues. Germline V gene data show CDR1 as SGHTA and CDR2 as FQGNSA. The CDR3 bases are TGTGCCAGCAGCCCAGACAGGGGTTGGCTCGAGCAGTACTTC. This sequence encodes CASSPDRGWLEQYF.

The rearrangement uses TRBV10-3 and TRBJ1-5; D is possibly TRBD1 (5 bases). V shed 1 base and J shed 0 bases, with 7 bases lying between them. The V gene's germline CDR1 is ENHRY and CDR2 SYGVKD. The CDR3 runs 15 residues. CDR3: CAISEFGHSNQPQHF. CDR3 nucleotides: TGTGCCATCAGTGAGTTCGGACATAGCAATCAGCCCCAGCATTTT.

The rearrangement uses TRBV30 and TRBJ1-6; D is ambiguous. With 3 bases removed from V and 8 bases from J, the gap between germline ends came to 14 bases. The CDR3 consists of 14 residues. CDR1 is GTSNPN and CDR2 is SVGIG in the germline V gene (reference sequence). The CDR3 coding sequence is TGTGCCTGGAGCCTAGATATCTCGCATTCACCCCTCCACTTT. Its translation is CAWSLDISHSPLHF.